Below, one TCR beta chain is given with its context. Original analysis: Amplification with reference gene primers provided the estimates of nucleated cell counts. The assay was immunoSEQ multiplex PCR, and TCRdb's table has in-frame clones only and misses some. V and J calls and clone size are those listed in that table; D and trimming were worked out from the DNA. This table has 110,000 to 150,000 clones, around three quarters appearing once. This sample is part of a study of blood T cell repertoires in COVID-19. About the study: Acute and convalescent COVID-19 specimens originated in the United States, Italy and Spain. The analysed material was cDNA or gDNA that came from T cells, B-cell-depleted T cells, or PBMCs.

This CDR3 comprises 11 residues. Germline CDR1 and CDR2: GTSNPN and SVGIG (reference sequence). The V gene lost 5 bases and the J gene lost 5 bases, with 8 bases spanning the gap. This clonotype was obtained from a man aged 50 to 59 with active or convalescent COVID-19. The material sequenced was peripheral blood. This chain joins TRBV30 and TRBJ2-3; D is uncertain. CDR3 in amino acids: CAWAVGDTQYF. The CDR3 DNA follows: TGTGCCTGGGCGGTCGGAGATACGCAGTATTTT.